A selection of T cell receptor beta chains follows, all from one sample in a study of T cell responses to AZD1222 COVID-19 vaccine. TCRdb's copy holds only in-frame clones and misses some; the assay was immunoSEQ multiplex PCR. The sample has under 150,000 clones; 93% are singletons. The sequenced sample was peripheral blood, obtained on day 0 of AZD1222 vaccination. The receptors were gathered from an adult in good health. Both conserved end residues are part of each CDR3. Each record gives: clone size, D gene, V gene, J gene, CDR3 DNA, CDR3 protein. D genes are given only for firm matches. Clone size is given for some rows only: seen once, a few or many times, or a class if the clone is expanded.

.	TRBD1	TRBV6-5	TRBJ1-2	TGTGCCAGCACCACGACAGGGCGAAACTATGGCTACACCTTC	CASTTTGRNYGYTF
once	TRBD1	TRBV6-1	TRBJ2-6	TGTGCCAGCAGTGAAAGGACAGGGACCACTGGGGCCAACGTCCTGACTTTC	CASSERTGTTGANVLTF
.	.	TRBV6-4	TRBJ1-2	TGTGCCAGCAGTGAATCCTTTACAGCCATTAACTATGGCTACACCTTC	CASSESFTAINYGYTF
.	.	TRBV2	TRBJ2-7	TGTGCCAGCAGTGGGGATCGGGGGCCGGCGGACGAGCAGTACTTC	CASSGDRGPADEQYF
once	.	TRBV5-5	TRBJ2-1	TGTGCCAGCAGCTTGGTACCCCTAACTGGGGTAGGCAATGAGCAGTTCTTC	CASSLVPLTGVGNEQFF
.	TRBD1	TRBV5-1	TRBJ2-7	TGCGCCAGCAGCAGGGACAGGGGGTCCTCCTACGAGCAGTACTTC	CASSRDRGSSYEQYF
.	.	TRBV3-1/TRBV3-2	TRBJ1-6	TGTGCCAGCAGCCAAGATCTGTTTCCGCGAGAGGGACGTTCACCCCTCCACTTT	CASSQDLFPREGRSPLHF
.	TRBD1	TRBV9	TRBJ1-2	TGTGCCAGCAGCCACCCCGGGACAGGGGCCGCAGCTAACTATGGCTACACCTTC	CASSHPGTGAAANYGYTF
.	.	TRBV6-5	TRBJ2-5	TGTGCCAGCAGTCTGACGTCGCAAGAGACCCAGTACTTC	CASSLTSQETQYF
.	TRBD1	TRBV7-2	TRBJ1-1	TGTGCCAGCAGCGCAGGGGGCAGGGGCACTGAAGCTTTCTTT	CASSAGGRGTEAFF
.	.	TRBV21-1	TRBJ1-1	TGTGCCAGCAGCACAAAACAGGGAGGATGGACTGAAGCTTTCTTT	CASSTKQGGWTEAFF
.	TRBD1	TRBV5-1	TRBJ2-7	TGCGCCAGCAGCACCTCCGGGACAGGGGGAATTGAGCAGTACTTC	CASSTSGTGGIEQYF
.	TRBD1	TRBV18	TRBJ1-5	TGTGCCAGCTCACCGTTTCAGGGGGACTCCAATCAGCCCCAGCATTTT	CASSPFQGDSNQPQHF
.	TRBD1	TRBV4-1	TRBJ1-2	TGCGCCAGCAGCCAAGATGACAGGGTCTATGGCTACACCTTC	CASSQDDRVYGYTF
.	TRBD2	TRBV6-1	TRBJ2-1	TGTGCCAGCAGTGACCGGGGGGGCTTCTACAATGAGCAGTTCTTC	CASSDRGGFYNEQFF
few	.	TRBV28	TRBJ1-2	TGTGCCAGCAGACCTGGTGGAGGGTGGGATGGCTACACCTTC	CASRPGGGWDGYTF
.	TRBD2	TRBV5-1	TRBJ2-1	TGCGCCAGCAGCTCTAAAGGGTCCCTAGCGGGTAATAATGAGCAGTTCTTC	CASSSKGSLAGNNEQFF
.	.	TRBV5-1	TRBJ1-2	TGCGCCAGCAGCCCATGGACAGCCCCCTATGGCTACACCTTC	CASSPWTAPYGYTF
.	.	TRBV12-3/TRBV12-4	TRBJ1-5	TGTGCCAGCAGAGGGACGGTAAATCAGCCCCAGCATTTT	CASRGTVNQPQHF
.	.	TRBV7-9	TRBJ1-4	TGTGCCAGCAGCTACGACAGATGGGGTAATGAAAAACTGTTTTTT	CASSYDRWGNEKLFF
.	.	TRBV6-5	TRBJ2-1	TGTGCCAGCAGTTCCTACAGGGGGGGGAATTACAATGAGCAGTTCTTC	CASSSYRGGNYNEQFF